Each of the 14 T cell receptor beta chains below was sequenced from the same sample in a study of blood T cell repertoires in COVID-19. Sequencing was performed with immunoSEQ multiplex PCR; in TCRdb, only in-frame clones are kept and a portion is missing. The sample comprises about 180,000 clones, approximately 85% of which are singletons, and approximately 10% rests with the top ten. The sequenced sample consisted of peripheral blood. The receptors were gathered from a human donor with active or convalescent COVID-19. The donor label of this sample is uncertain.

This clone turned up a few times. The J gene is TRBJ1-5, the V gene TRBV30, with D perhaps TRBD1 (6 bases). V was clipped by 3 bases and J by 4 bases, with 10 bases between them. This CDR3 has 13 residues. Germline values: CDR1 GTSNPN, CDR2 SVGIG (reference sequence). The CDR3 loop is CAWSRQVNQPQHF. DNA of the CDR3: TGTGCCTGGAGCAGACAGGTGAATCAGCCCCAGCATTTT.

The CDR3 sequence: CASRLGLREKLFF. DNA for the CDR3: TGTGCCAGTAGGTTGGGCCTTCGGGAAAAACTGTTTTTT. The chain combines TRBV19 with TRBJ1-4; no definite D call. Germline V gene lookup returns CDR1 LNHDA and CDR2 SQIVND (reference sequence). Deletions cut 6 bases from V and 8 bases from J, with 13 bases between. This CDR3 region has 13 residues. Full variable domain (missing parts from reference TRBV19 and TRBJ1-4): DGGITQSPKYLFRKEGQNVTLSCEQNLNHDAMYWYRQDPGQGLRLIYYSQIVNDFQKGDIAEGYSVSREKKESFPLTVTSAQKNPTAFYLCASRLGLREKLFFGSGTQLSVL.

V gene TRBV11-2 combines with J gene TRBJ2-5, with 10 bases aligning to TRBD1. The CDR3 contains 17 residues. CDR1 SGHAT and CDR2 FQNNGV come from the germline V gene. V trimming: 1 base; J trimming: 4 bases; junction bases outside the gene matches: 9. CDR3 sequence: CASSLVGQGLRGETQYF. As DNA, the CDR3 is TGTGCCAGCAGCTTAGTGGGACAGGGGTTGAGGGGAGAGACCCAGTACTTC. Full variable domain (rest looked up from reference TRBV11-2 and TRBJ2-5): EAGVAQSPRYKIIEKRQSVAFWCNPISGHATLYWYQQILGQGPKLLIQFQNNGVVDDSQLPKDRFSAERLKGVDSTLKIQPAKLEDSAVYLCASSLVGQGLRGETQYFGPGTRLLVL.

The V and J genes are TRBV4-3 and TRBJ1-2; TRBD1 agrees at 7 bases. With V trimmed by 0 bases and J by 8 bases, 12 bases remained unmatched. CDR1 and CDR2 from the germline V gene are LGHNA and YSLEER. This CDR3 comprises 16 residues. The CDR3 region is CASSQDLTGAFGGYTF. As DNA, the CDR3 is TGCGCCAGCAGCCAAGATCTAACAGGGGCATTTGGCGGCTACACCTTC.

Details on this clone: At one boundary the junction diverges from the germline segment, which might be a read error. The chain employs TRBV9 and TRBJ2-5, with D uncertain. Germline CDR1 reads SGDLS; CDR2 reads YYNGEE. CDR3 length equals 15 residues. The CDR3 bases are TGTGCCAGCAGCGTAGTAGAGGTAAACCAGGAGACCCAGTACTTC. Its protein product is CASSVVEVNQETQYF.

The genes are TRBV19 and TRBJ2-7; 8 nucleotides agree with TRBD1. The CDR3 is 16 residues long. The germline V gene has CDR1 LNHDA and CDR2 SQIVND (reference sequence). V shed 6 bases, J shed 1 base, and the junction held 11 bases outside the gene matches. Here the CDR3 DNA reads TGTGCCAGTAGCCCAGGACAGGGTTTTAGGTCCTACGAGCAGTACTTC. Protein product: CASSPGQGFRSYEQYF.

The genes are TRBV7-9 and TRBJ2-1; tentative D call: TRBD1 (6 bases). This CDR3 region has 16 residues. Trimming shortened V by 5 bases and J by 3 bases, and 17 bases separated the two germline ends. Germline V gene lookup returns CDR1 SEHNR and CDR2 FQNEAQ (reference sequence). CDR3 amino acids: CASSKAGTLIYNEQFF. The CDR3 DNA sequence: TGTGCCAGCAGCAAAGCAGGGACACTGATCTACAATGAGCAGTTCTTC.

V gene TRBV7-6 combines with J gene TRBJ2-2; 14 bases agree with TRBD2. V lost 4 bases, J lost 9 bases, and 10 bases stayed unmatched. This CDR3 spans 17 amino acids. In germline, CDR1 is SGHVS, CDR2 FNYEAQ. The CDR3, as DNA: TGTGCCAGCAGCTCCCGGGGGACTAGCGGGAGCTATAGGGAGCTGTTTTTT. It specifies CASSSRGTSGSYRELFF. The complete variable domain, with remaining parts taken from reference TRBV7-6 and TRBJ2-2, reads GAGVSQSPRYKVTKRGQDVALRCDPISGHVSLYWYRQALGQGPEFLTYFNYEAQQDKSGLPNDRFSAERPEGSISTLTIQRTEQRDSAMYRCASSSRGTSGSYRELFFGEGSRLTVL.

The genes are TRBV3-1 (or the pseudogene TRBV3-2) and TRBJ1-4, with D unresolved. Trimming cost V 0 bases and J 5 bases, with 19 bases left between them. Germline CDR1 and CDR2: LGHDT and YNNKEL (reference sequence). The CDR3 has 18 residues. CDR3 region: CASSQDLSNFAQNEKLFF. CDR3 sequence (DNA): TGTGCCAGCAGCCAAGATTTGTCCAACTTTGCCCAAAATGAAAAACTGTTTTTT.

CDR3 sequence (DNA): TGCAGCGCCATACTAGCGGGAGAAAACATTCAGTACTTC. Protein: CSAILAGENIQYF. This chain links TRBV29-1 with TRBJ2-4; 11 bases match TRBD2. Per the germline V gene, CDR1 is SQVTM and CDR2 is ANQGSEA. The CDR3 sequence is 13 residues long. Trimming took 7 bases from V and 5 from J; bases not matched to a gene: 4.

The chain employs TRBV27 and TRBJ2-7; 10 nucleotides align to TRBD1. The V gene end was trimmed by 4 bases and the J gene end by 3 bases; junction bases not matched to a gene: 6. The CDR3 is 15 amino acids. Germline CDR1 is MNHEY and CDR2 is SMNVEV (reference sequence). CDR3 sequence reads: CASSSPGQGDYEQYF. DNA of the CDR3: TGTGCCAGCAGTTCCCCAGGACAGGGGGACTACGAGCAGTACTTC.

There are a few counts of this clone. V gene TRBV3-1 (or the pseudogene TRBV3-2) combines with J gene TRBJ2-1, with TRBD2 matching over 13 bases. Germline trimming cut 4 bases from V and 9 bases from J; bases unmatched to any gene: 9. Per germline, CDR1 LGHDT and CDR2 YNNKEL (reference sequence). The CDR3 runs to 16 residues. The CDR3 is CASSLRTSGGAGEQFF. CDR3 bases: TGTGCCAGCAGCCTCCGCACTAGCGGGGGGGCCGGTGAGCAGTTCTTC.

V and J are TRBV4-1 and TRBJ2-2, with D tentatively TRBD1 (5 bases). Germline V gives CDR1 MGHRA, CDR2 YSYEKL. The V and J ends lost 3 bases and 7 bases respectively, with 12 bases between them. The CDR3 length is 14 residues. The DNA for the CDR3 is TGCGCCAGCAGCCACAACCAGGGTATCGGGGAGCTGTTTTTT. Translated, it gives CASSHNQGIGELFF.

The chain carries TRBV27 and TRBJ1-2, with D hard to call. V gave up 6 bases and J gave up 3 bases, with 17 bases separating them. The CDR3 has 15 residues. Germline V CDR1 and CDR2: MNHEY, SMNVEV (reference sequence). CDR3 sequence (DNA): TGTGCCAGCAGCGGGTTGGGGTCGGGAGACTATGGCTACACCTTC. Its protein product is CASSGLGSGDYGYTF.